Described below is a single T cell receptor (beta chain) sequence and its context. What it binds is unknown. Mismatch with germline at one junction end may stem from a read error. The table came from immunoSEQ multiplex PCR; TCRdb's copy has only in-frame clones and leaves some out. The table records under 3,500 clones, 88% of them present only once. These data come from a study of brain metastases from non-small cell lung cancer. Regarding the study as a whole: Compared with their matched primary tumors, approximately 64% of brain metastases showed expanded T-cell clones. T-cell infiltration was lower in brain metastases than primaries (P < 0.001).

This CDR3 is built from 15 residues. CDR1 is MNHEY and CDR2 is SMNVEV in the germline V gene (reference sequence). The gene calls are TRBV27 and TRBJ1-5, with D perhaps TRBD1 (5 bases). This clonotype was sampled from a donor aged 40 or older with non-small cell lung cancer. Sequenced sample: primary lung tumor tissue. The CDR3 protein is CVSSFGQGNNQPQHF. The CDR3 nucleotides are TGTGTCAGCAGTTTCGGCCAGGGAAATAATCAGCCCCAGCATTTT.